Below are 18 T cell receptor beta chains sequenced from a single sample in a study of cytomegalovirus exposure and HLA in healthy donors (dated 2017 in TCRdb). Libraries were prepared through the immunoSEQ multiplex PCR assay. TCRdb holds this immuneACCESS table with in-frame rearrangements only. Some clones are missing; in checked studies, unresolved V genes explain under half, and the rest has no known cause. The sample table shows 200,000 or so clones, and more than 75% are seen once. About 2% of the sample is in the top ten clones. The sample consisted of PBMCs. The receptors shown here come from a woman between 18 and 29 years old in good health and CMV-seropositive.

The chain carries TRBV28 and TRBJ2-7, with 8 positions matching TRBD2. The junction had 9 bases not matched to a gene; V was cut back by 2 bases and J by 6 bases. The CDR3 has 15 amino acids. Germline V gene data show CDR1 as MDHEN and CDR2 as SYDVKM. CDR3 region: CASSLIPGLAGEQYF. In DNA form, the CDR3 reads TGTGCCAGCAGTTTAATTCCTGGACTAGCTGGCGAGCAGTACTTC.

CDR3 coding DNA: TGTGCCAGCATGCCAGGGGGCCGTGGCTACACCTTC. Amino acid sequence: CASMPGGRGYTF. This rearrangement joins TRBV28 to TRBJ1-2; 8 positions agree with TRBD1. V dropped 7 bases and J dropped 7; count of bases not matched to a gene: 5. The CDR3 sequence is 12 residues long. Germline CDR1 reads MDHEN; CDR2 reads SYDVKM.

The J gene is TRBJ2-2, the V gene TRBV19; D might be TRBD1 (5 bases). Germline V gene sequence: CDR1 LNHDA, CDR2 SQIVND (reference sequence). The CDR3 runs 15 residues. V lost 5 bases to trimming and J lost 4 bases, with 14 bases between them. The CDR3 region has the DNA TGTGCCAGTAGTGGATGGACCCAGGGCACCGGGGAGCTGTTTTTT. This gives the protein CASSGWTQGTGELFF.

This sequence joins TRBV27 and TRBJ2-7, with 12 nucleotides matching TRBD1. The CDR3 contains 16 residues. Germline trimming cut 4 bases from V and 7 bases from J; bases unmatched to any gene: 11. Per germline, CDR1 MNHEY and CDR2 SMNVEV (reference sequence). The CDR3 DNA follows: TGTGCCAGCAGTTCTGGGTGGGGACAGGGGGCGCGGGAGCAGTACTTC. Protein product: CASSSGWGQGAREQYF.

The count of this clone is one. The genes are TRBV7-3 and TRBJ1-5, with 8 bases identical to TRBD1. The V segment lost 1 base and the J segment 1 base; nucleotides outside the gene matches: 6. CDR1 is SGHTA and CDR2 is FQGTGA in the germline V gene. This CDR3 region has 17 residues. CDR3 sequence (DNA): TGTGCCAGCAGCTTAAGACAGGGGCTGAGGAGCAATCAGCCCCAGCATTTT. Translated: CASSLRQGLRSNQPQHF. Full variable domain (outside the CDR3, taken from reference TRBV7-3 and TRBJ1-5): GAGVSQTPSNKVTEKGKYVELRCDPISGHTALYWYRQSLGQGPEFLIYFQGTGAADDSGLPNDRFFAVRPEGSVSTLKIQRTERGDSAVYLCASSLRQGLRSNQPQHFGDGTRLSIL.

The rearrangement joins TRBV6-1 to TRBJ2-7; TRBD1 aligns across 8 bases. Germline values: CDR1 MNHNS, CDR2 SASEGT. V was clipped by 6 bases and J by 4 bases; unmatched bases: 8. This CDR3 region has 14 residues. In nucleotides, the CDR3 is TGTGCCAGCAGACGACCGGGACAGGCTTACGAGCAGTACTTC. Translating gives CASRRPGQAYEQYF.

The chain recombines TRBV6-6 with TRBJ1-5; D unresolved. Germline V gives CDR1 MNHNY, CDR2 SVGAGI (reference sequence). The CDR3 contains 12 residues. V dropped 5 bases and J dropped 5 bases, with 7 bases sitting between them. The CDR3 DNA is TGTGCCAGCAGTCAAAGAGATCAGCCCCAGCATTTT. Translation: CASSQRDQPQHF.

This chain uses TRBV29-1 with TRBJ2-7; tentatively, D is TRBD2 (5 bases). This CDR3 has 14 amino acids. Per germline, CDR1 SQVTM and CDR2 ANQGSEA. With 6 bases removed from V and 0 bases from J, the gap between germline ends came to 15 bases. The CDR3 protein is CSVARGKSSYEQYF. In nucleotides, the CDR3 is TGCAGCGTCGCTCGGGGTAAAAGCTCCTACGAGCAGTACTTC.

The gene calls are TRBV6-1 and TRBJ2-2, with D uncertain. Germline CDR1 and CDR2: MNHNS and SASEGT. V dropped 2 bases and J dropped 14 bases, with 12 bases sitting between them. The CDR3 is 12 residues long. CDR3 bases: TGTGCCAGCAGTGAACAAGTCACCAGACTGTTTTTT. Translating gives CASSEQVTRLFF.

The chain has TRBV27 and TRBJ1-1; D unresolved. Trimming cost V 7 bases and J 3 bases, with 12 bases left between them. The CDR3 contains 13 residues. Germline CDR1 MNHEY, CDR2 SMNVEV (reference sequence). The CDR3 coding sequence is TGTGCCAGCACCAGGAATTTGGACACTGAAGCTTTCTTT. It encodes CASTRNLDTEAFF.

The chain employs TRBV19 and TRBJ2-1; a weak D match, TRBD2 (5 bases). Trimming took 9 bases from V and 4 from J, leaving 16 bases between them. The CDR3 has 14 residues. Germline V lookup: CDR1 LNHDA, CDR2 SQIVND (reference sequence). The CDR3: CASQLGGVYNEQFF. The CDR3 nucleotides are TGTGCCAGCCAGCTAGGAGGAGTTTACAATGAGCAGTTCTTC.

CDR3 DNA sequence: TGTGCCAGCAGTCCCACTAGCGGGAGGGAGACCCAGTACTTC. Amino acids: CASSPTSGRETQYF. The V call is TRBV2, the J call TRBJ2-5; 12 bases fit TRBD2. This CDR3 has 14 residues. Unmatched junction bases numbered 3, after V lost 5 bases and J lost 5 bases. From germline, CDR1 is SNHLY and CDR2 FYNNEI.

For this clone: Different DNA sequences within this sample yield the same CDR3. This sequence joins TRBV9 and TRBJ2-1; the D gene is possibly TRBD2 (6 bases). CDR1 is SGDLS, CDR2 YYNGEE, per germline. The CDR3 totals 14 residues. V lost 2 bases, J lost 2 bases, and 8 bases lay in between. The CDR3 here is CASSVGGAYNEQFF. The CDR3 DNA reads TGTGCCAGCAGCGTCGGAGGGGCCTACAATGAGCAGTTCTTC.

The chain carries TRBV9 and TRBJ2-1; 10 nucleotides align to TRBD2. In germline, CDR1 is SGDLS, CDR2 YYNGEE. The CDR3 runs to 17 residues. Losses at the gene ends were 4 bases for V and 4 bases for J; bases not matched to a gene: 11. The CDR3 region is CASSLPSGTSVYNEQFF. The CDR3 region has the DNA TGTGCCAGCAGCTTACCTTCCGGGACTAGCGTTTACAATGAGCAGTTCTTC.

The chain is built from TRBV5-4 and TRBJ2-7; the D gene is possibly TRBD2 (5 bases). The length of the CDR3 is 14 residues. Germline V gives CDR1 SGHNT, CDR2 YYREEE (reference sequence). Between the trimmed V and J ends, which lost 0 bases and 0 bases, there was a span of 7 bases. Written as DNA, the CDR3 is TGTGCCAGCAGCTTGGTCACTAGCTCCTACGAGCAGTACTTC. It encodes CASSLVTSSYEQYF.

The chain combines TRBV5-1 with TRBJ1-4; possibly TRBD1 for D (5 bases). The CDR3 is made up of 16 amino acids. V was cut by 4 bases and J by 2 bases, with 15 bases left in between. CDR1 is SGHRS and CDR2 is YFSETQ in the germline V gene. For the CDR3, the DNA is TGCGCCAGCAGCCCCGTAGGCGCAGGGACTAATGAAAAACTGTTTTTT. Encoded protein: CASSPVGAGTNEKLFF. Full variable domain (outside the CDR3, taken from reference TRBV5-1 and TRBJ1-4): KAGVTQTPRYLIKTRGQQVTLSCSPISGHRSVSWYQQTPGQGLQFLFEYFSETQRNKGNFPGRFSGRQFSNSRSEMNVSTLELGDSALYLCASSPVGAGTNEKLFFGSGTQLSVL.

The chain is built from TRBV4-1 and TRBJ2-7, with 11 bases aligning to TRBD2. This CDR3 is 18 amino acids long. The germline CDR1 and CDR2 sequences are MGHRA and YSYEKL. V trimming: 0 bases; J trimming: 0 bases; junction bases outside the gene matches: 7. This chain's CDR3 is CASSQDRLAGGNSYEQYF. CDR3 nucleotides: TGCGCCAGCAGCCAAGATCGGCTAGCGGGAGGTAACTCCTACGAGCAGTACTTC.

The chain couples TRBV5-1 to TRBJ1-1; tentative D call: TRBD1 (5 bases). CDR3 length equals 15 residues. V was trimmed by 4 bases and J by 2 bases, leaving 15 bases between them. CDR1 and CDR2 from the germline V gene are SGHRS and YFSETQ. Here the CDR3 DNA reads TGCGCCAGCAGCCCCATCGGGGGGATAAACACTGAAGCTTTCTTT. Translated: CASSPIGGINTEAFF.